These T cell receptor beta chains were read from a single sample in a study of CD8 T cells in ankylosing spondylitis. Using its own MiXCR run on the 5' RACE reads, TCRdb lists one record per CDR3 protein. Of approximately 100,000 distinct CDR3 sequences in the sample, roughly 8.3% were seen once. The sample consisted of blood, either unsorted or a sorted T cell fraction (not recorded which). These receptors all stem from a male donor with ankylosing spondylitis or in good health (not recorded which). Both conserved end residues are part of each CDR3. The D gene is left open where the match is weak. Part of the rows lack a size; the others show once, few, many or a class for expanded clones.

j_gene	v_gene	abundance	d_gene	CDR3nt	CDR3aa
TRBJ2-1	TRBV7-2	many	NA	TGTGCCAGCAGCCTTCAGACCTTCGTCAATGAGCAGTTCTTC	CASSLQTFVNEQFF
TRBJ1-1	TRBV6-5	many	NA	TGTGCCAGCAGTTTGGGAGAGGGACAGAACACTGAAGCTTTCTTT	CASSLGEGQNTEAFF
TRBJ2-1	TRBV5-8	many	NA	TGTGCCAGCAGTTTTACCAGGTATCGGTCCTTAGGGAATGAGCAGTTCTTC	CASSFTRYRSLGNEQFF
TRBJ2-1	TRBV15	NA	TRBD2	TGTGCCACCAGCAGAGATGCCCTAGCGGGAACTGAGCAGTTCTTC	CATSRDALAGTEQFF
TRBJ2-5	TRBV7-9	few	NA	TGTGCCAGCAGCGTAGGCGGTCAGGGGTTTGGCGAGACCCAGTACTTC	CASSVGGQGFGETQYF
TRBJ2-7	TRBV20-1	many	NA	TGCAGTGCACCTCTCCCGGCGGGGTTCGAGCAGTACTTC	CSAPLPAGFEQYF
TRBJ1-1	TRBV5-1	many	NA	TGCGCCAGCAGCTTGGCCAGGGCGAACACTGAAGCTTTCTTT	CASSLARANTEAFF
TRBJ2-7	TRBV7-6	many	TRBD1	TGTGCCAGCAGCCCCCAGGGGGACAGGGCTATCGAGCAGTACTTC	CASSPQGDRAIEQYF
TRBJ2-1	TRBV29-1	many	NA	TGCAGCGTTGATTTGTACAATGAGCAGTTCTTC	CSVDLYNEQFF
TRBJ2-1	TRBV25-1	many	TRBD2	TGTGCCAGCAGTGAAGGGGAGGGGCCCTACAATGAGCAGTTCTTC	CASSEGEGPYNEQFF
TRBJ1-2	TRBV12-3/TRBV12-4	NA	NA	TGTGCCAGCAGTCAGGACCTTGCTAACTATGGCTACACCTTC	CASSQDLANYGYTF
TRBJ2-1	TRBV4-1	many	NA	TGCGCCAGCAGCCCTCTGGGACATGAGCAGTTCTTC	CASSPLGHEQFF
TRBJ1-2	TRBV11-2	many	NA	TGTGCCAGCAGCTTTCAGGGTACCTACGGCTACACCTTC	CASSFQGTYGYTF
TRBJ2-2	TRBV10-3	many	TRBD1	TGTGCCATCCGACAGGGGAGTATCACCGGGGAGCTGTTTTTT	CAIRQGSITGELFF
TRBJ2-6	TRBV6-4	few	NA	TGTGCCAGCAAGGCGACATTCTCTGGGGCCAACGTCCTGACTTTC	CASKATFSGANVLTF
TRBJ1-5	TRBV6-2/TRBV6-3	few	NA	TGTGCCAGCAGTAGAGAGGACAGAGTCAATCAGCCCCAGCATTTT	CASSREDRVNQPQHF
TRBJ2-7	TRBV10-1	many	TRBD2	TGCGCCAGCAGTGAATCGGGACTAGCTTGGTACGAGCAGTACTTC	CASSESGLAWYEQYF
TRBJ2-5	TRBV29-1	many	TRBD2	TGCAGCGTGCCCCCCAGGACTAGTCAAGAGACCCAGTACTTC	CSVPPRTSQETQYF
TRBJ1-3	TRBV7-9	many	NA	TGTGCCAGCAGCTTACTCTCTGGGGTGGGAAACACCATATATTTT	CASSLLSGVGNTIYF
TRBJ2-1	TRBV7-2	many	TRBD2	TGTGCCAGCAGCGGTTATCAGACTAGCGGGATTTACAATGAGCAGTTCTTC	CASSGYQTSGIYNEQFF
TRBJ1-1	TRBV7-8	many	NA	TGTGCCAGCAGCTTAGCGCGCGGGCGTCGGGTGAGCACTGAAGCTTTCTTT	CASSLARGRRVSTEAFF
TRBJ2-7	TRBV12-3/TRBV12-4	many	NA	TGTGCCAGCAGTTTAGCGCAGTACGAGCAGTACTTC	CASSLAQYEQYF
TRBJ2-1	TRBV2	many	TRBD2	TGTGCCACCGCCTCCGAGGGACTACCATACAATGAGCAGTTCTTC	CATASEGLPYNEQFF
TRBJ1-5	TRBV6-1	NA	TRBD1	TGTGCCAGCAGGCCTACAGGGGGAGTAAGTAGCAATCAGCCCCAGCATTTT	CASRPTGGVSSNQPQHF
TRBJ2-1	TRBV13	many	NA	TGTGCCAGCAGCTTAGGGGACAGTTCCTACAATGAGCAGTTCTTC	CASSLGDSSYNEQFF
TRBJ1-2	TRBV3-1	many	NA	TGTGCCAGCAGCCAAGAGGGGTATGGCTACACCTTC	CASSQEGYGYTF
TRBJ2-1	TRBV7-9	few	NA	TGTGCCAGCAGCCCCTCTGGGGGGGGCAGGGTGAATGAGCAGTTCTTC	CASSPSGGGRVNEQFF
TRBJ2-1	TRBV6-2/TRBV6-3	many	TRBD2	TGTGCCAGCAGAAGGGCGGGGGGTTACACTGAGCAGTTCTTC	CASRRAGGYTEQFF
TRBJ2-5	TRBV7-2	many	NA	TGTGCCAGCAGCTTAGCGGTGGCAGGCGCCATTCAAGAGACCCAGTACTTC	CASSLAVAGAIQETQYF
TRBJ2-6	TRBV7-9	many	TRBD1	TGTGCCAGCAGCTCCGGGACAGGGGTCGGGGCCAACGTCCTGACTTTC	CASSSGTGVGANVLTF
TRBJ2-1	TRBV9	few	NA	TGTGCCAGCAGCGTAGGGGGGGACGTTGGCGAGCAGTTCTTC	CASSVGGDVGEQFF
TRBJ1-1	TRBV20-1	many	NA	TGCAGTGCTAGGAGGGGCGCACGCACTGAAGCTTTCTTT	CSARRGARTEAFF
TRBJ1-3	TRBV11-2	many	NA	TGTGCCAGCAGCTTAGAATCCTCCAGCATCTCTGGAAACACCATATATTTT	CASSLESSSISGNTIYF
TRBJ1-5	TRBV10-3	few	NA	TGTGCCATCAGTTATTCAGGGAGAAGCAATCAGCCCCAGCATTTT	CAISYSGRSNQPQHF
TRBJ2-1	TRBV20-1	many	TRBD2	TGCAGTGCTAGAATAGCGGGAGGGATAAATGAGCAGTTCTTC	CSARIAGGINEQFF